This T cell receptor (beta chain) is from a study of T cell repertoires in urothelial bladder cancer. Study background: The approximately 12 resected lesions were three cT0, three cTa, three cT1 and three cT2 or greater.

Profiled with immunoSEQ multiplex PCR; TCRdb holds only in-frame clones, not every one. The sample has almost 9,000 clones, about 61% seen once. As regards this clone: The target antigen is unknown.

Trimming took 5 bases from V and 5 from J, leaving 16 bases between them. The CDR3 totals 14 residues. Germline CDR1 is SGHRS and CDR2 is YFSETQ. Findings of the study overall: Up to about 15% of carcinoma infiltrating lymphocytes belonged to one T-cell clone. Infiltrating lymphocytes: median 2% in carcinoma versus roughly 11% in benign specimens.

The sample consisted of tumor-infiltrating cells from bladder cancer. The sequence derives from a human donor with urothelial carcinoma. The chain recombines TRBV5-1 with TRBJ1-2, with D hard to call. This CDR3 reads CASSPQERAYGYTF. Here the CDR3 DNA reads TGCGCCAGCAGTCCTCAAGAGAGGGCGTATGGCTACACCTTC.